This T cell receptor beta chain appears in the sequencing data of a study of blood T cell repertoires in COVID-19. Turning to the study itself: Donors in the United States, Italy and Spain gave samples during acute or convalescent COVID-19. Sources were T cells, B-cell-depleted T cells, or PBMCs; the material itself was cDNA or gDNA.

The CDR3 is 17 residues long. Trimming took 1 base from V and 6 from J, leaving 18 bases between them. CDR1 and CDR2 (germline): SGHNT, YENEEA. This clone was observed a single time. In the source study's methods: Nucleated cell number was recorded as an estimate derived from reference gene primer amplification. Libraries were prepared by immunoSEQ multiplex PCR; TCRdb keeps only in-frame clonotypes and omits some of them. D and trimming come from the DNA, and the V and J calls and clone size come from that table. The sample includes more than 100,000 clones, roughly four fifths seen only once; the top ten take 4% to 5.5%.

Input material: peripheral blood. The chain uses TRBV11-3 and TRBJ1-4; D is uncertain. The receptor was isolated from a woman aged 70 to 79 with acute or convalescent COVID-19. The CDR3 spells CASSLVLSGPGDEKLFF. The DNA of the CDR3 is TGTGCCAGCAGCTTAGTACTGAGCGGACCTGGGGATGAAAAACTGTTTTTT.